This TCR beta chain was identified during a study of blood T cells in healthy people across ages. Study as a whole: For every two T cells, template switching captured about one barcoded beta molecule.

Then a second PCR, running roughly 6 to 11 cycles, was carried out with a sample-barcoded 5' primer and a J-beta primer mix. TCRdb independently ran MiXCR on the 5' RACE reads; one entry per CDR3 protein. Counted here are 1,500,000 or so distinct CDR3 sequences, roughly 60% occurring once; the ten biggest clones make up under 8.5%. This clonotype was detected only a few times. The CDR3 is 12 amino acids. V gave up 4 bases and J gave up 10 bases; unmatched junction bases: 3. Germline lookup yields CDR1 MGHRA and CDR2 YSYEKL. Per-sample yields of isolated PBMCs were at least 7 million. This sequence joins TRBV4-1 and TRBJ2-4; 8 bases are shared with TRBD1. Sequencing was carried out using blood. The receptor's source is a man aged 18-30 years in good health. In nucleotides, the CDR3 is TGCGCCAGCAGCCCAGGGGGCCAAATTCAGTACTTC. Translating it yields CASSPGGQIQYF.